The rows below give T cell receptor beta chains drawn from one sample of a study of T-cell reconstitution after alpha-beta-depleted transplantation in children. TCRdb recomputed calls from the PCR reads with MiXCR, one row per CDR3 protein. The sample holds 450,000 to 500,000 distinct CDR3 sequences; around an eighth are singletons and the top ten take 4.5% to 6%. Sequenced here: PBMCs from the stem cell graft donor, sampled from the stem cell graft. The receptors derive from a human donor who donated a stem cell graft to a child with combined immunodeficiency. The CDR3 runs from the conserved cysteine through the conserved F or W. D genes are given only for firm matches. The size of a clone is reported for some rows only, either as once, few or many, or as a class for expanded clones.

abundance,v_gene,j_gene,d_gene,CDR3aa,CDR3nt
.,TRBV6-2/TRBV6-3,TRBJ1-2,TRBD1,CASSYTGTGYDGYTF,TGTGCCAGCAGTTACACCGGGACAGGTTATGATGGCTACACCTTC
many,TRBV7-9,TRBJ1-1,.,CASSLGDPGRTEAFF,TGTGCCAGCAGCCTAGGGGACCCCGGACGGACTGAAGCTTTCTTT
.,TRBV5-1,TRBJ2-7,TRBD1,CASSPRPTGPYEQYF,TGCGCCAGCAGCCCACGTCCGACAGGGCCCTACGAGCAGTACTTC
few,TRBV29-1,TRBJ2-2,.,CSVEGAGELFF,TGCAGCGTTGAAGGCGCCGGGGAGCTGTTTTTT
.,TRBV30,TRBJ2-7,.,CAWSVGTGTYEQYF,TGTGCCTGGAGTGTCGGCACTGGGACCTACGAGCAGTACTTC
.,TRBV7-6,TRBJ1-6,TRBD1,CASSPRRDRVGSPLHF,TGTGCCAGCAGCCCTAGACGGGACAGGGTTGGTTCACCCCTCCACTTT
many,TRBV6-5,TRBJ2-3,TRBD2,CASEGTSGGTDTQYF,TGTGCCAGCGAAGGGACTAGCGGGGGTACAGATACGCAGTATTTT
.,TRBV4-3,TRBJ1-5,.,CASSPANQANQPQHF,TGCGCCAGCAGCCCAGCCAACCAGGCCAATCAGCCCCAGCATTTT
many,TRBV9,TRBJ2-7,TRBD2,CASSALLAGVAEQYF,TGTGCCAGCAGCGCCTTACTAGCGGGAGTTGCCGAGCAGTACTTC
few,TRBV5-6,TRBJ1-1,.,CASSRRWGVGTEAFF,TGTGCCAGCAGCCGCCGGTGGGGGGTTGGTACTGAAGCTTTCTTT
few,TRBV5-1,TRBJ2-7,TRBD2,CASSSGTSGSLHEQYF,TGCGCCAGCAGCTCCGGGACTAGCGGGAGTCTCCACGAGCAGTACTTC
few,TRBV12-3/TRBV12-4,TRBJ1-2,TRBD1,CASSRGTGGFAF,TGTGCCAGCAGCCGCGGGACAGGGGGCTTCGCCTTC
few,TRBV7-9,TRBJ2-1,.,CASSLGGLGNEQFF,TGTGCCAGCAGCTTAGGCGGTTTGGGGAATGAGCAGTTCTTC
.,TRBV6-2/TRBV6-3,TRBJ1-1,TRBD1,CASTRGAYTEAFF,TGTGCCAGCACCAGGGGGGCGTACACTGAAGCTTTCTTT
.,TRBV12-3/TRBV12-4,TRBJ1-6,.,CASSVTGLFNSPLHF,TGTGCCAGCAGTGTAACGGGCCTGTTTAATTCACCCCTCCACTTT
many,TRBV25-1,TRBJ2-7,.,CASSGIPGRATYEQYF,TGTGCCAGCAGTGGCATCCCGGGACGGGCGACCTACGAGCAGTACTTC
many,TRBV6-1,TRBJ2-1,.,CASSLTGTSNEQFF,TGTGCCAGCAGCCTGACAGGAACCTCCAATGAGCAGTTCTTC
.,TRBV7-9,TRBJ2-1,.,CASSLILGDEQFF,TGTGCCAGCAGCTTAATTCTGGGGGATGAGCAGTTCTTC
.,TRBV12-3/TRBV12-4,TRBJ1-1,TRBD1,CASSLWDRVNTEAFF,TGTGCCAGCAGTCTGTGGGACAGAGTGAACACTGAAGCTTTCTTT
.,TRBV4-3,TRBJ1-4,.,CASSLGRGVGEKLFF,TGCGCCAGCAGCCTCGGGCGAGGTGTAGGTGAAAAACTGTTTTTT
many,TRBV12-3/TRBV12-4,TRBJ1-1,.,CASSLEVGGAVNTEAFF,TGTGCCAGCAGTTTAGAGGTGGGGGGCGCGGTGAACACTGAAGCTTTCTTT
few,TRBV27,TRBJ2-7,.,CASSFWTGRVPSSYEQYF,TGTGCCAGCAGTTTTTGGACAGGGAGGGTCCCGAGCTCCTACGAGCAGTACTTC
.,TRBV7-2,TRBJ2-7,TRBD2,CASSLERGAPGYEQYF,TGTGCCAGCAGCTTAGAGCGGGGGGCGCCGGGATACGAGCAGTACTTC
many,TRBV5-1,TRBJ1-1,.,CASSLEGIKNTEAFF,TGCGCCAGCAGCTTGGAGGGGATAAAGAACACTGAAGCTTTCTTT
many,TRBV7-9,TRBJ1-1,TRBD1,CASSPWTGANTEAFF,TGTGCCAGCAGCCCTTGGACAGGTGCGAACACTGAAGCTTTCTTT
.,TRBV3-1,TRBJ2-2,.,CASSQAVGSNTGELFF,TGTGCCAGCAGCCAAGCGGTCGGCTCGAACACCGGGGAGCTGTTTTTT
many,TRBV13,TRBJ1-3,TRBD1,CASSRRDRQGNTIYF,TGTGCCAGCAGCCGTCGGGACAGGCAAGGAAACACCATATATTTT
few,TRBV20-1,TRBJ1-2,.,CSATGAYYGYTF,TGCAGTGCTACAGGGGCATACTATGGCTACACCTTC
few,TRBV7-2,TRBJ2-7,.,CASSLTRIYEQYF,TGTGCCAGCAGCTTAACTCGAATCTACGAGCAGTACTTC
few,TRBV24-1,TRBJ2-4,.,CATSGTGRGGIQYF,TGTGCCACCAGTGGAACAGGTAGAGGAGGCATTCAGTACTTC
few,TRBV29-1,TRBJ2-7,TRBD2,CSVQPPRKGSGTHEQYF,TGCAGCGTTCAACCGCCCCGAAAGGGTAGCGGGACCCACGAGCAGTACTTC
many,TRBV20-1,TRBJ2-3,TRBD2,CSASQPGGGTDTQYF,TGCAGTGCTAGTCAACCGGGAGGCGGTACAGATACGCAGTATTTT
few,TRBV3-1,TRBJ1-4,.,CASSQAAGLGEKLFF,TGTGCCAGCAGCCAAGCGGCGGGGTTGGGGGAAAAACTGTTTTTT